The rows below give T cell receptor beta chains drawn from one sample of a study of blood T cells in healthy people across ages. TCRdb re-called the 5' RACE reads with MiXCR, one entry per CDR3 protein. The sample records 850,000 to 1,100,000 distinct CDR3 sequences, around two fifths being singletons. Sequencing input: blood. The source is a man in his late teens or twenties in good health. Both conserved end residues are part of each CDR3. The D gene is left open where the match is weak. The size of a clone is reported for some rows only, either as once, few or many, or as a class for expanded clones.

d_call	j_call	clone_size	v_call	cdr3_aa	cdr3_nt
-	TRBJ2-5	-	TRBV12-3/TRBV12-4	CASSQDQGKVETQYF	TGTGCCAGCAGTCAGGATCAGGGGAAGGTGGAGACCCAGTACTTC
-	TRBJ1-1	-	TRBV20-1	CSARGLRSAEAFF	TGCAGTGCTAGAGGGCTTAGAAGCGCTGAAGCTTTCTTT
TRBD2	TRBJ2-7	many	TRBV20-1	CSARDQSGGPVYEQYF	TGCAGTGCTAGAGACCAGAGCGGGGGCCCTGTTTACGAGCAGTACTTC
-	TRBJ2-5	-	TRBV11-1	CASSLTDRTETQYF	TGTGCCAGCAGCTTAACAGACAGGACGGAGACCCAGTACTTC
-	TRBJ1-5	-	TRBV3-1	CASSQGYRVAQHF	TGTGCCAGCAGCCAAGGATACAGGGTCGCCCAGCATTTT
-	TRBJ1-2	many	TRBV7-9	CASSFESRRPLEGYTF	TGTGCCAGCAGCTTCGAGTCCCGTAGGCCCCTAGAAGGGTACACCTTC
TRBD2	TRBJ2-1	-	TRBV20-1	CSARGGSGGSYNEQFF	TGCAGTGCTAGAGGTGGTAGCGGGGGATCCTACAATGAGCAGTTCTTC
-	TRBJ2-2	few	TRBV7-9	CASSLEEANTGELFF	TGTGCCAGCAGCTTAGAGGAGGCGAACACCGGGGAGCTGTTTTTT
TRBD2	TRBJ2-1	-	TRBV4-3	CASSRSAGGKNEQFF	TGCGCCAGCAGCCGTAGTGCGGGGGGTAAGAATGAGCAGTTCTTC
TRBD1	TRBJ1-2	many	TRBV5-1	CASSLGTGVYGYTF	TGCGCCAGCAGCTTGGGGACAGGCGTTTATGGCTACACCTTC
TRBD1	TRBJ1-2	-	TRBV7-6	CASSSGTGEYGYTF	TGTGCCAGCAGCTCGGGGACAGGTGAATATGGCTACACCTTC
-	TRBJ2-2	-	TRBV12-3/TRBV12-4	CANSLRAVNTGELFF	TGTGCCAACAGTTTAAGGGCAGTGAACACCGGGGAGCTGTTTTTT
-	TRBJ2-1	many	TRBV5-1	CASSLAIYNEQFF	TGCGCCAGCAGCTTGGCAATCTACAATGAGCAGTTCTTC
-	TRBJ2-7	-	TRBV7-8	CASSEGHVDEQYF	TGTGCCAGCAGCGAGGGACATGTGGACGAGCAGTACTTC
-	TRBJ1-4	-	TRBV4-3	CASSQGPLPNEKLFF	TGCGCCAGCAGCCAAGGACCCTTGCCAAATGAAAAACTGTTTTTT
-	TRBJ2-3	many	TRBV4-2	CASSQDRHADTQYF	TGTGCCAGCAGCCAAGATAGACACGCAGATACGCAGTATTTT
-	TRBJ1-6	few	TRBV27	CASTRLGAAGDLHF	TGTGCCAGTACCCGGCTTGGGGCTGCCGGTGACCTCCACTTT
-	TRBJ1-4	-	TRBV25-1	CASSEYAPTANEKLFF	TGTGCCAGCAGTGAATACGCGCCGACAGCTAATGAAAAACTGTTTTTT
-	TRBJ1-2	-	TRBV7-9	CASSFLPLDGYTF	TGTGCCAGCAGCTTTTTGCCCCTCGATGGCTACACCTTC
TRBD1	TRBJ2-4	few	TRBV13	CASSPWGQGRKNIQYF	TGTGCCAGCAGCCCCTGGGGACAGGGAAGGAAAAACATTCAGTACTTC
-	TRBJ2-2	-	TRBV5-1	CASSYRVPNTGELFF	TGCGCCAGCAGCTACCGGGTTCCGAACACCGGGGAGCTGTTTTTT
TRBD1	TRBJ1-1	-	TRBV9	CASSVATGGTEAFF	TGTGCCAGCAGCGTAGCTACAGGGGGCACTGAAGCTTTCTTT
TRBD1	TRBJ1-4	few	TRBV7-9	CASSLRDRDANEKLFF	TGTGCCAGCAGCCTACGCGACAGGGATGCTAATGAAAAACTGTTTTTT
-	TRBJ2-3	-	TRBV4-3	CASSQDRGGAWTQYF	TGCGCCAGCAGCCAAGATCGTGGGGGGGCGTGGACGCAGTATTTT
-	TRBJ1-4	-	TRBV6-2/TRBV6-3	CASSSVAGVSEKLFF	TGTGCCAGCAGTTCCGTAGCGGGCGTGAGTGAAAAACTGTTTTTT
-	TRBJ2-5	-	TRBV9	CASSAPEQGYGQYF	TGTGCCAGCAGCGCCCCAGAACAGGGCTACGGGCAGTACTTC
TRBD1	TRBJ2-7	-	TRBV6-1	CASSRTGGRTYEQYF	TGTGCCAGCAGTCGAACAGGGGGTCGTACCTACGAGCAGTACTTC
TRBD1	TRBJ1-2	-	TRBV20-1	CSAKQGASGYTF	TGCAGTGCTAAACAGGGGGCGAGTGGCTACACCTTC
TRBD1	TRBJ2-5	-	TRBV6-2/TRBV6-3	CASTDRDSKTQETQYF	TGTGCCAGCACCGACCGGGACAGTAAAACTCAAGAGACCCAGTACTTC
-	TRBJ1-5	-	TRBV29-1	CSVLAGNNQPQHF	TGCAGCGTTTTGGCCGGGAACAATCAGCCCCAGCATTTT
TRBD1	TRBJ2-1	-	TRBV7-9	CASSHGTGLNEQFF	TGTGCCAGCAGCCATGGGACAGGCCTCAATGAGCAGTTCTTC